Sequencing of this T cell receptor beta chain was carried out in a study of graft-versus-host responses after intestinal transplantation. About the study: Induction with anti-thymocyte globulin, then tacrolimus and steroids for roughly 3 years, was given to all recipients. Overall study findings and caveats: With peak circulating GvH clone levels came an association with early post-transplant HvG declines. Those patients showing graft-donor T cell macrochimerism displayed high graft-versus-host to host-versus-graft clonal ratios in allografts. Present in recipient marrow, GvH clones included some that appeared first in ileum or blood.

The assay was immunoSEQ multiplex PCR, and TCRdb's table has in-frame clones only and misses some. The sample has about 20,000 clones, 65% to 85% seen once; the top ten hold more than 7%. Germline assignment: CDR1 MNHEY and CDR2 SMNVEV (reference sequence). Trimming took 6 bases from V and 3 from J; bases not matched to a gene: 15. The CDR3 is 18 amino acids. Intraepithelial plus lamina propria lymphocytes were released by processing graft tissue. This clone was observed once. The antigen is not known. The receptor's source is a human patient who received an intestinal transplant, so some T cells may come from the graft donor. The specimen was ileum tissue, collected 20 days after intestinal transplant. The chain recombines TRBV27 with TRBJ2-3; 10 bases are a match to TRBD2. The CDR3 here is CASRPYLQLAGLTDTQYF. The CDR3 nucleotides are TGTGCCAGCAGGCCATACCTCCAACTAGCGGGGTTGACAGATACGCAGTATTTT.